This T cell receptor (beta chain) was observed in a study of T cells after yellow fever vaccination. TCRdb called the 5' RACE reads again in MiXCR, with one record for every CDR3 protein. Seen here are some 290,000 distinct CDR3 sequences, around 11% observed once, and the top ten hold approximately 3%. The CDR3 runs to 15 residues. V was cut by 1 base and J by 5 bases, with 14 bases left in between. Germline V lookup: CDR1 LGHDT, CDR2 YNNKEL (reference sequence). Study-level results: The study re-detected most primary-vaccination clones after the booster (around 96% CD4, around 89% CD8).

This clonotype was found once. Its cognate antigen is unknown. The chain joins TRBV3-1 to TRBJ1-1; D call uncertain. This clonotype was sampled from a man between 18 and 29 years old who received the YFV17D yellow fever vaccine. The sequencing here drew on CD4+ T cells sorted from PBMCs, taken 45 days after the yellow fever booster vaccination. CDR3 coding DNA: TGTGCCAGCAGCCAAGGGGCAGGCTACGGGACTGAAGCTTTCTTT. Translating gives CASSQGAGYGTEAFF.